The present TCR beta chain was sequenced within a study of cytomegalovirus exposure and HLA in healthy donors. General study findings and limits: An analysis was carried out later, and it reportedly showed fewer N-insertions in an Asian-associated ancestry cluster than the roughly 700-donor mean.

60 Vbeta and 13 Jbeta primers were used in PCR. Assay: immunoSEQ multiplex PCR; the TCRdb copy retains only in-frame clones and omits some. The table has around 170,000 clones, around 82% seen once. As for this clone: As yet, its antigen is unknown.

Germline loops: CDR1 MNHNY, CDR2 SVGAGI (reference sequence). CDR3 length equals 13 residues. V trimming: 5 bases; J trimming: 15 bases; junction bases outside the gene matches: 12. This clonotype was sampled from a man aged 35-49 years in good health and CMV-seronegative. The V and J genes are TRBV6-6 and TRBJ2-3; 9 nucleotides align to TRBD1. The sample consisted of PBMCs. The CDR3 DNA sequence: TGTGCCAGCAGTGTACAGGGGGCGCCCCGACAATATTTT. Translation gives CASSVQGAPRQYF.